The clone carrying this T cell receptor (beta chain) occurred once. Its antigen is undetermined. This CDR3 has 15 residues. V was pared by 3 bases and J by 1 base, with 5 bases of the junction left unmatched. From germline, CDR1 is SGHTA and CDR2 FQGTGA. Repertoires were generated with immunoSEQ multiplex PCR, while TCRdb's copy carries only in-frame clones and drops some. The sample gives under 100,000 clones, roughly four fifths of which show up once; 25% to 30% is in the top ten. The sample originates from a study of CD8 T cell repertoires and HIV-1 epitope variants. Study information: Separate wells received one of Twenty-five Gag or Nef variant peptides.

Study-level results: The assay identified only TCR beta chains of antigen-proliferating T cells.

The rearrangement joins TRBV7-3 to TRBJ2-7; 8 bases map to TRBD1. The sequence came from a male donor with HIV. Sample: uncultured baseline CD8+ T cells from peripheral blood mononuclear cells (PBMCs). The DNA for the CDR3 is TGTGCCAGCAGCTTTCAAGGACAGGGTTCCTACGAGCAGTACTTC. Residues: CASSFQGQGSYEQYF.